The present T cell receptor beta chain was sequenced within a study of blood T cells in healthy people across ages. A second PCR of about 6 to 12 cycles used a sample-barcoded 5' primer and a J-beta primer mix. TCRdb recomputed calls from the 5' RACE reads with MiXCR, one row per CDR3 protein. The data show 1.8 million or so distinct CDR3 sequences, approximately 39% seen once. CDR3 length: 14 residues. V was cut by 4 bases and J by 7 bases, with 17 bases left in between. Looked up from germline, CDR1 is DFQATT and CDR2 is SNEGSKA (reference sequence). The sequenced material came from blood. The chain links TRBV20-1 to TRBJ2-1; D is possibly TRBD1 (7 bases). This clonotype was sampled from a human donor in good health. As DNA, the CDR3 is TGCAGTGCTAATGGAGGGGGCGCAATGAATGAGCAGTTCTTC. This sequence encodes CSANGGGAMNEQFF.